The present entry profiles one T cell receptor beta chain with its context. The target antigen is unknown. Profiled with immunoSEQ multiplex PCR; TCRdb holds only in-frame clones, not every one. This sample has tens of thousands of clones, with roughly 76% found just once. Time point specified: week 5, during vaccination. Every single dose of the vaccine, 300 ug of mutant IDH1 20-mer peptide, came with topical imiquimod. Germline assignment: CDR1 LNHDA and CDR2 SQIVND (reference sequence). The CDR3 contains 17 residues. The V segment lost 3 bases and the J segment 4 bases; nucleotides outside the gene matches: 14. This entry belongs to a study of a mutant IDH1 vaccine in newly diagnosed glioma.

The sequencing here drew on PBMCs, taken from a glioma patient whose treatment included an IDH1 peptide vaccine. The V call is TRBV19, the J call TRBJ1-2; 7 positions match TRBD1. The TCR originated in a man in his forties or fifties with glioma. CDR3 sequence (DNA): TGTGCCAGTAGTATCCGACAGGGAAGGGTGGGGGTCTATGGCTACACCTTC. Residues: CASSIRQGRVGVYGYTF. Filled out from reference TRBV19 and TRBJ1-2, the complete variable domain reads DGGITQSPKYLFRKEGQNVTLSCEQNLNHDAMYWYRQDPGQGLRLIYYSQIVNDFQKGDIAEGYSVSREKKESFPLTVTSAQKNPTAFYLCASSIRQGRVGVYGYTFGSGTRLTVV.